The subject of this entry is one T cell receptor beta chain. The data were obtained in a study of T cells in Graves' hyperthyroidism and ophthalmopathy. V lost 6 bases and J lost 8, with 13 bases in between. This CDR3 comprises 13 residues. Germline V gene lookup returns CDR1 SNHLY and CDR2 FYNNEI. Amplification of TCR beta CDR3 regions was performed using RNA transcripts as template. In the first-round RT-PCR of the TCR CDR3, the HTBI primer set was used. TCRdb passed the multiplex PCR reads through MiXCR, listing each CDR3 protein once. The sample contains about 52,000 distinct CDR3 sequences, over 40% of which appear only once.

Sequencing input: blood. The chain couples TRBV2 to TRBJ2-2, with D perhaps TRBD1 or TRBD2 (6 bases each). This TCR was sampled from a woman aged 45-65 years with Graves' ophthalmopathy. CDR3 DNA sequence: TGTGCCAGCAGCGTAGGAGGGACAGGGGAGCTGTTTTTT. Protein product: CASSVGGTGELFF.